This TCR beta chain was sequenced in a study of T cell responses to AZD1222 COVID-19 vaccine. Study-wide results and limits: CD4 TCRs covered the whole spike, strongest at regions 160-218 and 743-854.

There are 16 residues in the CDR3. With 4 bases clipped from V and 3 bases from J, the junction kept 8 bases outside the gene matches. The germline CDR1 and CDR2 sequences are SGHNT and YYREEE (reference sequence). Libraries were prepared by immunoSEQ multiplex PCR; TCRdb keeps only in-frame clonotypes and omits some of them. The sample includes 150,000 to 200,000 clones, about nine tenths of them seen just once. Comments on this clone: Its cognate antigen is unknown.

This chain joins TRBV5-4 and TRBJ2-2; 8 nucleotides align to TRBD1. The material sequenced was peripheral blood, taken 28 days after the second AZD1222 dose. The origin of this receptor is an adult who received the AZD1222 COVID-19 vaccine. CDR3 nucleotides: TGTGCCAGCAGCCTATCTCACAGGGGGGACACCGGGGAGCTGTTTTTT. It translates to CASSLSHRGDTGELFF.